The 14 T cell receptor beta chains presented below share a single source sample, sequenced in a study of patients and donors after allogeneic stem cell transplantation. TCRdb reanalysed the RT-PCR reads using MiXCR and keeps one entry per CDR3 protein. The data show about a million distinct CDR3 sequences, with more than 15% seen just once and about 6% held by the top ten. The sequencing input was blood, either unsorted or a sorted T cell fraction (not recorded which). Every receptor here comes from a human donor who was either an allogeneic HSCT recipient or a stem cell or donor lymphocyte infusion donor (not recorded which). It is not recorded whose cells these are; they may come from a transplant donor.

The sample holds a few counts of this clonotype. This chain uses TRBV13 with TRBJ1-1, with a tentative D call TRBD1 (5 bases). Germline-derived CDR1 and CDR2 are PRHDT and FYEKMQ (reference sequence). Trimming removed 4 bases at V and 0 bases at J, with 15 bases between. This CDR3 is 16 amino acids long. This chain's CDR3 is CASSYAGPKMNTEAFF. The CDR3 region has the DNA TGTGCCAGCAGCTACGCGGGACCGAAGATGAACACTGAAGCTTTCTTT.

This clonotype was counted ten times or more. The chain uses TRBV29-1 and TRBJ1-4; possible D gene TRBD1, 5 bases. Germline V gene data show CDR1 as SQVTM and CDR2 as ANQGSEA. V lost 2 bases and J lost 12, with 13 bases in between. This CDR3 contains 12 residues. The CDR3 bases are TGCAGCGTTGAAATAGGAGGCAGGGAACTGTTTTTT. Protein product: CSVEIGGRELFF.

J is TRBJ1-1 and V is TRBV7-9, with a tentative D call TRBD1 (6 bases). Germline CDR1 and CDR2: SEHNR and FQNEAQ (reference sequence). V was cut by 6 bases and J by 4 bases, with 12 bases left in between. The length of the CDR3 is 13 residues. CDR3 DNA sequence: TGTGCCAGCAGTACAGGGTCGGCCACTGAAGCTTTCTTT. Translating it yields CASSTGSATEAFF.

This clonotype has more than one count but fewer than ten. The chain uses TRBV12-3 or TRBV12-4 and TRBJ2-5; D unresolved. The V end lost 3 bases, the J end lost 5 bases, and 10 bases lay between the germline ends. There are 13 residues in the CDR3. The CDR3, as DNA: TGTGCCAGCAGTTTTTCCCCTCTGGAGACCCAGTACTTC. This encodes CASSFSPLETQYF.

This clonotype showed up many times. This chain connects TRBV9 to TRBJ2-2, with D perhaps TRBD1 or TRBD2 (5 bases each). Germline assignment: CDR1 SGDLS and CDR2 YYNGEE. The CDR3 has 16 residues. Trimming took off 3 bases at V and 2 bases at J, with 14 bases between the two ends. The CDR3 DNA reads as TGTGCCAGCAGCGGCAGGGAGACAGATAACACCGGGGAGCTGTTTTTT. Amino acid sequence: CASSGRETDNTGELFF.

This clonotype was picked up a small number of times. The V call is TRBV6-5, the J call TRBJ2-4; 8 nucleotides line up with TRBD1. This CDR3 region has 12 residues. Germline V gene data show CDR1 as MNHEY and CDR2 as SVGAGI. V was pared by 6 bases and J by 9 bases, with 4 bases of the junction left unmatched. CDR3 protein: CASSGQGFIQYF. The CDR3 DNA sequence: TGTGCCAGCAGCGGACAGGGCTTCATTCAGTACTTC.

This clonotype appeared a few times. DNA of the CDR3: TGTGCCAGCAATCCCGACAGGGCTCAGCCCCAGCATTTT. Translation: CASNPDRAQPQHF. V is TRBV6-1 and J is TRBJ1-5; 7 bases are a match to TRBD1. The CDR3 runs to 13 residues. The V and J ends lost 7 bases and 6 bases, in that order; junction bases with no gene match: 6. The germline CDR1 and CDR2 sequences are MNHNS and SASEGT.

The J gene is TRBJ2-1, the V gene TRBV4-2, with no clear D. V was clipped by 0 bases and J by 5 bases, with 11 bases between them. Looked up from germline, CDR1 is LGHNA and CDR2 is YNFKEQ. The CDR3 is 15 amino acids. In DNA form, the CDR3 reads TGTGCCAGCAGCCAAGAGGGGTTCTCGAACAATGAGCAGTTCTTC. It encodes CASSQEGFSNNEQFF.

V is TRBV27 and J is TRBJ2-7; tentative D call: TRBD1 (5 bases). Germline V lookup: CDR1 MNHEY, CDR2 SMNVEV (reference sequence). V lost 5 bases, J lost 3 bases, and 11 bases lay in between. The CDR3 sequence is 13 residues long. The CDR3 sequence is CASSPGIDYEQYF. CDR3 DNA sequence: TGTGCCAGCAGTCCAGGGATTGACTACGAGCAGTACTTC.

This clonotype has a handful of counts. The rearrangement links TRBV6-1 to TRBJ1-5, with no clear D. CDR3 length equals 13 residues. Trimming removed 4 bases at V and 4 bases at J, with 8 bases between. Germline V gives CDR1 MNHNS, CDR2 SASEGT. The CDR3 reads CASSGRTNQPQHF. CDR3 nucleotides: TGTGCCAGCAGTGGTCGGACTAATCAGCCCCAGCATTTT.

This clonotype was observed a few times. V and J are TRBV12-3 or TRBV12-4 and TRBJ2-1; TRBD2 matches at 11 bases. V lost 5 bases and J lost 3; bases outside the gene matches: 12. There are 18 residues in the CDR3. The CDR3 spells CASSASSGRTLLYNEQFF. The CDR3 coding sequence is TGTGCCAGCAGTGCCTCTAGCGGGAGGACCCTACTCTACAATGAGCAGTTCTTC.

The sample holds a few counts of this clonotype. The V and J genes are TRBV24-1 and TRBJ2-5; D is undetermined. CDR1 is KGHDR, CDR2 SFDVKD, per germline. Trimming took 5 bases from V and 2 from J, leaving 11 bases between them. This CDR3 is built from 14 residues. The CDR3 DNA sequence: TGTGCCACCAGTGCCTTGGGCAGTCAAGAGACCCAGTACTTC. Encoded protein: CATSALGSQETQYF.

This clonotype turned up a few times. This CDR3 reads CASSFPRGRKKGTEAFF. CDR3 coding DNA: TGTGCCAGCAGCTTTCCCAGGGGGCGCAAAAAGGGCACTGAAGCTTTCTTT. The chain employs TRBV7-9 and TRBJ1-1, with 8 bases that match TRBD1. The V gene's germline CDR1 is SEHNR and CDR2 FQNEAQ (reference sequence). The CDR3 consists of 17 residues. V lost 3 bases to trimming and J lost 4 bases; unmatched junction nucleotides: 13.

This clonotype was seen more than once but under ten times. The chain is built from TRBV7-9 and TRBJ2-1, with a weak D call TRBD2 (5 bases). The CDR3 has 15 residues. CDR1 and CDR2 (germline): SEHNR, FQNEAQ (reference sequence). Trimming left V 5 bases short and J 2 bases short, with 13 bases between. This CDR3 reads CASSLGMRAYNEQFF. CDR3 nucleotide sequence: TGTGCCAGCAGCCTCGGGATGAGGGCCTACAATGAGCAGTTCTTC.